Listed below are T cell receptor beta chains from one sample, sequenced in a study of blood T cell repertoires in COVID-19. Clones were read by immunoSEQ multiplex PCR, and TCRdb kept only the in-frame ones, dropping some. Here the sample spans some 74,000 clones, approximately 80% being singletons. The sample consisted of peripheral blood. These receptors came from a woman of 80 years or more with active or convalescent COVID-19. The CDR3 runs from the conserved cysteine through the conserved F or W. Each record gives: D gene, clone size, J gene, V gene, CDR3 protein, CDR3 DNA. The D gene is left open where the match is weak. A clone size is listed for some rows: how often the clone was seen (once, few, many), or a class if it is expanded.

d_gene: TRBD2
abundance: -
j_gene: TRBJ2-1
v_gene: TRBV11-3
CDR3aa: CASSLAIVGSGRAYNEQFF
CDR3nt: TGTGCCAGCAGCTTAGCAATCGTGGGTAGCGGGAGGGCCTACAATGAGCAGTTCTTC

d_gene: TRBD1
abundance: -
j_gene: TRBJ2-1
v_gene: TRBV6-5
CDR3aa: CASRGDSYNEQFF
CDR3nt: TGTGCCAGCAGGGGGGACAGCTACAATGAGCAGTTCTTC

d_gene: -
abundance: -
j_gene: TRBJ2-5
v_gene: TRBV7-9
CDR3aa: CASSPRGVGRETQYF
CDR3nt: TGTGCCAGCAGTCCAAGGGGTGTCGGGCGTGAGACCCAGTACTTC

d_gene: -
abundance: -
j_gene: TRBJ2-3
v_gene: TRBV27
CDR3aa: CATSSTGYTDTQYF
CDR3nt: TGTGCCACCAGCTCAACAGGGTACACAGATACGCAGTATTTT

d_gene: TRBD2
abundance: -
j_gene: TRBJ2-2
v_gene: TRBV2
CDR3aa: CASRELAGGTGELFF
CDR3nt: TGTGCCAGCAGAGAACTAGCGGGGGGCACCGGGGAGCTGTTTTTT

d_gene: -
abundance: -
j_gene: TRBJ2-5
v_gene: TRBV28
CDR3aa: CASSLIGGGETQYF
CDR3nt: TGTGCCAGCAGTTTAATTGGCGGCGGGGAGACCCAGTACTTC

d_gene: -
abundance: many
j_gene: TRBJ2-7
v_gene: TRBV5-8
CDR3aa: CASRKIKAIARISYEQYF
CDR3nt: TGTGCCAGCAGGAAAATCAAGGCGATTGCCAGGATCTCATACGAGCAGTACTTC

d_gene: -
abundance: few
j_gene: TRBJ2-7
v_gene: TRBV28
CDR3aa: CASSRASLDEQYF
CDR3nt: TGTGCCAGCTCACGAGCATCCCTCGACGAGCAGTACTTC

d_gene: -
abundance: -
j_gene: TRBJ1-5
v_gene: TRBV2
CDR3aa: CASSEWAVNQPQHF
CDR3nt: TGTGCCAGCAGTGAATGGGCAGTAAATCAGCCCCAGCATTTT

d_gene: TRBD1
abundance: -
j_gene: TRBJ1-4
v_gene: TRBV18
CDR3aa: CASSPGQGEKLFF
CDR3nt: TGTGCCAGCTCACCGGGACAGGGCGAAAAACTGTTTTTT

d_gene: TRBD1
abundance: -
j_gene: TRBJ2-2
v_gene: TRBV6-5
CDR3aa: CASSRTGVNTGELFF
CDR3nt: TGTGCCAGCAGTCGGACAGGGGTAAACACCGGGGAGCTGTTTTTT

d_gene: TRBD2
abundance: -
j_gene: TRBJ2-3
v_gene: TRBV6-2/TRBV6-3
CDR3aa: CASSLLAGVITDTQYF
CDR3nt: TGTGCCAGCAGTTTACTAGCGGGAGTTATCACAGATACGCAGTATTTT

d_gene: -
abundance: -
j_gene: TRBJ2-1
v_gene: TRBV6-5
CDR3aa: CASSYLGLKDNEQFF
CDR3nt: TGTGCCAGCAGTTACTTGGGACTCAAGGACAATGAGCAGTTCTTC

d_gene: TRBD2
abundance: -
j_gene: TRBJ2-5
v_gene: TRBV7-2
CDR3aa: CASSLGGASGRRETQYF
CDR3nt: TGTGCCAGCAGCTTAGGGGGGGCGAGCGGGAGACGAGAGACCCAGTACTTC

d_gene: TRBD1
abundance: once
j_gene: TRBJ1-2
v_gene: TRBV9
CDR3aa: CASSGTGGGYTF
CDR3nt: TGTGCCAGCAGCGGAACAGGGGGTGGCTACACCTTC

d_gene: -
abundance: -
j_gene: TRBJ2-3
v_gene: TRBV21-1
CDR3aa: CASSLVAGSTDTQYF
CDR3nt: TGTGCCAGCAGTCTCGTAGCGGGGAGCACAGATACGCAGTATTTT

d_gene: -
abundance: -
j_gene: TRBJ1-1
v_gene: TRBV19
CDR3aa: CASSMGGAIAEAFF
CDR3nt: TGTGCCAGTAGTATGGGGGGGGCGATCGCTGAAGCTTTCTTT

d_gene: TRBD1
abundance: -
j_gene: TRBJ1-1
v_gene: TRBV19
CDR3aa: CASSIRDRGMNTEAFF
CDR3nt: TGTGCCAGTAGTATAAGGGACAGGGGGATGAACACTGAAGCTTTCTTT

d_gene: -
abundance: -
j_gene: TRBJ2-5
v_gene: TRBV24-1
CDR3aa: CATSDRNQETQYF
CDR3nt: TGTGCCACCAGCGACAGAAACCAAGAGACCCAGTACTTC

d_gene: -
abundance: few
j_gene: TRBJ2-7
v_gene: TRBV12-3/TRBV12-4
CDR3aa: CASSWSPSHEQYF
CDR3nt: TGTGCCAGCAGTTGGTCCCCAAGCCACGAGCAGTACTTC

d_gene: TRBD1
abundance: -
j_gene: TRBJ1-6
v_gene: TRBV9
CDR3aa: CASSPTGTELYNSPLHF
CDR3nt: TGTGCCAGCAGCCCTACCGGGACAGAGCTCTATAATTCACCCCTCCACTTT

d_gene: TRBD1
abundance: -
j_gene: TRBJ1-4
v_gene: TRBV14
CDR3aa: CASSPGQTTNEKLFF
CDR3nt: TGTGCCAGCAGCCCGGGACAGACAACTAATGAAAAACTGTTTTTT

d_gene: TRBD1
abundance: -
j_gene: TRBJ2-7
v_gene: TRBV19
CDR3aa: CALPDRDVSYEQYF
CDR3nt: TGTGCCCTACCGGACAGGGATGTTTCCTACGAGCAGTACTTC

d_gene: TRBD1
abundance: -
j_gene: TRBJ2-2
v_gene: TRBV7-3
CDR3aa: CASSQRQGPNTGELFF
CDR3nt: TGTGCCAGCAGCCAACGACAGGGGCCTAACACCGGGGAGCTGTTTTTT

d_gene: TRBD1
abundance: -
j_gene: TRBJ1-2
v_gene: TRBV10-3
CDR3aa: CAISEQGVSNYGYTF
CDR3nt: TGTGCCATCAGTGAACAGGGGGTGTCTAACTATGGCTACACCTTC

d_gene: -
abundance: -
j_gene: TRBJ2-2
v_gene: TRBV2
CDR3aa: CASNQLSGELFF
CDR3nt: TGTGCCAGCAATCAGTTATCCGGGGAGCTGTTTTTT

d_gene: TRBD1
abundance: -
j_gene: TRBJ1-5
v_gene: TRBV2
CDR3aa: CASSPPVGTGRQPQHF
CDR3nt: TGTGCCAGCAGTCCGCCTGTCGGGACAGGGCGTCAGCCCCAGCATTTT

d_gene: TRBD2
abundance: -
j_gene: TRBJ2-1
v_gene: TRBV28
CDR3aa: CASSSPGTNNEQFF
CDR3nt: TGTGCCAGCAGTTCTCCCGGGACTAACAATGAGCAGTTCTTC

d_gene: TRBD2
abundance: -
j_gene: TRBJ2-2
v_gene: TRBV7-6
CDR3aa: CASSLQAGDPGELFF
CDR3nt: TGTGCCAGCAGCTTACAGGCGGGAGACCCCGGGGAGCTGTTTTTT

d_gene: -
abundance: -
j_gene: TRBJ2-7
v_gene: TRBV20-1
CDR3aa: CSASPPPPWGPEQYF
CDR3nt: TGCAGTGCTAGTCCGCCTCCTCCCTGGGGCCCCGAGCAGTACTTC

d_gene: -
abundance: -
j_gene: TRBJ2-7
v_gene: TRBV6-1
CDR3aa: CASSEVPSYEQYF
CDR3nt: TGTGCCAGCAGTGAAGTCCCATCCTACGAGCAGTACTTC

d_gene: -
abundance: -
j_gene: TRBJ2-5
v_gene: TRBV7-2
CDR3aa: CASSLGPSRGQETQYF
CDR3nt: TGTGCCAGCAGCTTAGGCCCCAGCAGGGGACAAGAGACCCAGTACTTC

d_gene: -
abundance: -
j_gene: TRBJ1-5
v_gene: TRBV19
CDR3aa: CASSTGYDYSNQPQHF
CDR3nt: TGTGCCAGTTCTACAGGGTATGATTATAGCAATCAGCCCCAGCATTTT

d_gene: -
abundance: -
j_gene: TRBJ2-7
v_gene: TRBV19
CDR3aa: CASSGQGYEQYF
CDR3nt: TGTGCCAGTAGTGGGCAGGGCTACGAGCAGTACTTC

d_gene: TRBD1
abundance: -
j_gene: TRBJ1-1
v_gene: TRBV7-2
CDR3aa: CASSLAAGGRTEAFF
CDR3nt: TGTGCCAGCAGCTTAGCCGCAGGGGGACGGACTGAAGCTTTCTTT